Below, 29 T cell receptor beta chains from the same sample are listed, as sequenced in a study of T cell repertoires in cytomegalovirus infection. TCRdb re-analysed the reads in MiXCR, keeping a single row per CDR3 protein. The sample carries under 300,000 distinct CDR3 sequences, 17% recorded once. Material: CD8+ T cells from PBMCs. All receptors come from a human donor in good health (CMV status not recorded). Some clones in this sample may be carry-over from other donors' samples.

This clonotype was seen repeatedly, ten times or more. J is TRBJ2-7 and V is TRBV7-6; 8 positions match TRBD1. Trimming cost V 5 bases and J 0 bases; bases outside gene matches: 6. The CDR3 sequence is 15 residues long. In germline, CDR1 is SGHVS, CDR2 FNYEAQ. The CDR3 DNA sequence: TGTGCCAGCAGCGAGGGGACAGGTTTCTCCTACGAGCAGTACTTC. Its protein is CASSEGTGFSYEQYF.

This clonotype was seen more than once but under ten times. The rearrangement joins TRBV27 to TRBJ2-3; D may be TRBD2 (5 bases). CDR1 MNHEY and CDR2 SMNVEV come from the germline V gene (reference sequence). This CDR3 contains 17 residues. The germline V and J ends were trimmed by 0 bases and 10 bases, with 23 bases remaining between them. CDR3 sequence reads: CASSLSIGSLASPAQYF. The CDR3 DNA is TGTGCCAGCAGTTTATCGATAGGCAGTCTAGCAAGTCCCGCGCAGTATTTT.

This clonotype was recorded at least ten times. The chain joins TRBV4-3 to TRBJ2-3, with 9 positions matching TRBD2. With 1 base clipped from V and 5 bases from J, the junction kept 16 bases outside the gene matches. The germline CDR1 and CDR2 sequences are LGHNA and YSLEER. The CDR3 has 19 residues. CDR3 loop: CASSQGVPSGRGGQDTQYF. CDR3 coding DNA: TGCGCCAGCAGCCAAGGCGTACCTTCTGGGCGGGGGGGCCAAGATACGCAGTATTTT.

This clonotype was detected once. V and J are TRBV6-6 and TRBJ1-5; maybe TRBD1 (5 bases). Germline V gives CDR1 MNHNY, CDR2 SVGAGI (reference sequence). CDR3 length: 15 residues. V was pared by 0 bases and J by 5 bases, with 11 bases between. This chain's CDR3 is CASSYSWGVDQPQHF. CDR3 nucleotide sequence: TGTGCCAGCAGTTACTCGTGGGGGGTAGATCAGCCCCAGCATTTT.

This clonotype appeared a single time. A read error may be the cause here, since a much bigger clone is one base away. This sequence joins TRBV7-6 and TRBJ2-7; 7 bases agree with TRBD1. Looked up from germline, CDR1 is SGHVS and CDR2 is FNYEAQ. CDR3 length: 17 residues. CDR3 residues: CASSLAQDRWRSYEQYF. CDR3 DNA sequence: TGTGCTAGCAGCTTAGCGCAGGACAGGTGGCGAAGCTACGAGCAGTACTTC.

This clonotype came up once. The CDR3 DNA follows: TGTGCCAGCAGCGATCCGGTCCCCTATAATTCACCCCTCCACTTT. Its protein product is CASSDPVPYNSPLHF. V is TRBV5-6 and J is TRBJ1-6; D remains ambiguous. V gave up 4 bases and J gave up 2 bases, with 10 bases separating them. Germline V gene sequence: CDR1 SGHDT, CDR2 YYEEEE. The length of the CDR3 is 15 residues.

This clonotype has more than one count but fewer than ten. The V and J genes are TRBV5-6 and TRBJ2-5; D uncertain. The ends were cut back, 1 base at V and 13 bases at J, with 14 bases in the middle. This CDR3 spans 12 amino acids. Germline-derived CDR1 and CDR2 are SGHDT and YYEEEE. Written as DNA, the CDR3 is TGTGCCAGCAGCTTGCCCCTACAAGCCCCGTACTTC. Its translation is CASSLPLQAPYF.

This chain joins TRBV7-6 and TRBJ2-2; no clear D. This CDR3 has 15 amino acids. Per the germline V gene, CDR1 is SGHVS and CDR2 is FNYEAQ. Trimming removed 7 bases at V and 5 bases at J, with 17 bases between. CDR3 region: CASTSPGSPTGELFF. In DNA, the CDR3 is TGTGCCAGCACATCGCCCGGGTCACCAACCGGGGAGCTGTTTTTT.

J is TRBJ2-4 and V is TRBV27; D uncertain. CDR1 and CDR2 (germline): MNHEY, SMNVEV (reference sequence). This CDR3 spans 15 amino acids. The V end was cut by 0 bases, the J end by 0 bases, with 6 bases between. In nucleotides, the CDR3 is TGTGCCAGCAGTTTATCGGGGTTAGCCAAAAACATTCAGTACTTC. Residues: CASSLSGLAKNIQYF.

This clonotype has more than one count but fewer than ten. The chain recombines TRBV19 with TRBJ1-2; possibly TRBD1 for D (5 bases). CDR3 length: 15 residues. CDR1 and CDR2 from the germline V gene are LNHDA and SQIVND (reference sequence). Trimming left V 7 bases short and J 6 bases short, with 21 bases between. The CDR3 sequence: CASTIGLGLGDGYTF. For the CDR3, the DNA is TGTGCCAGTACCATTGGATTGGGGCTCGGGGATGGCTACACCTTC.

Ten or more counts support this clonotype. The genes are TRBV6-1 and TRBJ2-1; D ambiguous. The V and J ends lost 7 bases and 3 bases respectively, with 13 bases between them. Germline loops: CDR1 MNHNS, CDR2 SASEGT. This CDR3 is 14 amino acids long. CDR3 amino acids: CASIGNSNYNEQFF. CDR3 bases: TGTGCCAGCATTGGGAACTCGAACTACAATGAGCAGTTCTTC.

In its sample, this clonotype was seen a few times. This chain uses TRBV7-9 with TRBJ2-1; D is possibly TRBD1 (5 bases). Germline CDR1 SEHNR, CDR2 FQNEAQ (reference sequence). Trimming removed 1 base from V and 0 bases from J, with 25 bases in between. This CDR3 is 21 amino acids long. The CDR3 DNA follows: TGTGCCAGCAGCTTAGAGGGGCGGCCCACCCTCCAGAAAAGCTCCTACAATGAGCAGTTCTTC. Translation gives CASSLEGRPTLQKSSYNEQFF.

In its sample, this clonotype was seen a few times. The V gene is TRBV19, the J gene TRBJ1-1; D is uncertain. Germline loops: CDR1 LNHDA, CDR2 SQIVND (reference sequence). This CDR3 has 13 residues. V was clipped by 4 bases and J by 1 base, with 7 bases between them. CDR3: CASSKGPNTEAFF. DNA for the CDR3: TGTGCCAGTAGTAAAGGACCGAACACTGAAGCTTTCTTT.

This clonotype was seen at least ten times. The V and J genes are TRBV27 and TRBJ2-1, with D perhaps TRBD1 (5 bases). V dropped 5 bases and J dropped 10 bases, with 12 bases sitting between them. This CDR3 comprises 12 residues. CDR1 and CDR2 (germline): MNHEY, SMNVEV (reference sequence). The chain's CDR3 is CASSPQGGEQFF. DNA for the CDR3: TGTGCCAGCAGTCCGCAGGGTGGGGAGCAGTTCTTC.

This clonotype has at least ten counts. The chain links TRBV10-2 to TRBJ1-6; D gene ambiguous. V gave up 0 bases and J gave up 7 bases, with 16 bases separating them. The CDR3 has 17 amino acids. CDR1 is WSHSY, CDR2 SAAADI, per germline. As DNA, the CDR3 is TGCGCCAGCAGTGAGTCGCGTGGGCAGCTGGGGAATTCACCCCTCCACTTT. Translation: CASSESRGQLGNSPLHF.

CDR3: CASSTGTSYNEQFF. DNA of the CDR3: TGTGCCAGCTCAACTGGGACCTCCTACAATGAGCAGTTCTTC. The rearrangement uses TRBV28 and TRBJ2-1, with D tentatively TRBD1 or TRBD2 (5 bases each). Trimming removed 8 bases from V and 0 bases from J, with 11 bases in between. In germline, CDR1 is MDHEN, CDR2 SYDVKM. The CDR3 is made up of 14 amino acids.

Only a few counts were recorded for this clonotype. V is TRBV19 and J is TRBJ1-5; D might be TRBD1 (5 bases). V gave up 8 bases and J gave up 3 bases, with 14 bases separating them. The CDR3 length is 14 residues. Germline V CDR1 and CDR2: LNHDA, SQIVND (reference sequence). The CDR3, as DNA: TGTGCCAGTGGGCCGGGGCCGCTCAATCAGCCCCAGCATTTT. This gives the protein CASGPGPLNQPQHF.

At least ten counts were recorded for this clonotype. This chain connects TRBV7-9 to TRBJ2-1, with 12 bases matching TRBD2. Trimming removed 3 bases from V and 4 bases from J; junction bases left unmatched: 10. This CDR3 is built from 18 residues. Germline CDR1 is SEHNR and CDR2 is FQNEAQ (reference sequence). The CDR3 protein is CASSFYGRTSGAYNEQFF. The CDR3 DNA reads TGTGCCAGCAGCTTCTATGGACGGACTAGCGGGGCTTACAATGAGCAGTTCTTC.

Only a few counts were recorded for this clonotype. The chain carries TRBV7-9 and TRBJ2-1; D tentatively reads TRBD1 or TRBD2 (5 bases each). The CDR3 runs to 16 residues. V dropped 5 bases and J dropped 5 bases, with 19 bases sitting between them. In germline, CDR1 is SEHNR, CDR2 FQNEAQ (reference sequence). CDR3 sequence: CASSPPLPGLHNEQFF. The CDR3 DNA follows: TGTGCCAGCAGCCCTCCCCTCCCGGGGCTACACAATGAGCAGTTCTTC.

This clonotype showed up just once. This chain connects TRBV28 to TRBJ1-2; D possibly corresponds to TRBD1 (5 bases). The CDR3 totals 14 residues. CDR1 and CDR2 from the germline V gene are MDHEN and SYDVKM. The V end was cut by 2 bases, the J end by 7 bases, with 14 bases between. The DNA of the CDR3 is TGTGCCAGCAGTTTAGCCAGGGTGCTTGCTGGCTACACCTTC. This sequence encodes CASSLARVLAGYTF.

This clonotype was recorded once. The chain joins TRBV20-1 to TRBJ1-2; D is undetermined. Trimming cost V 1 base and J 4 bases, with 13 bases left between them. This CDR3 region has 14 residues. CDR1 is DFQATT, CDR2 SNEGSKA, per germline (reference sequence). The CDR3 loop is CSARARDHIYGYTF. In nucleotides, the CDR3 is TGCAGTGCTAGAGCCAGAGACCATATCTATGGCTACACCTTC.

As DNA, the CDR3 is TGTGCCAGCAGCTTAGATGCGACCAGGGGGCCGAGGAATTCACCCCTCCACTTT. Translating it yields CASSLDATRGPRNSPLHF. The gene calls are TRBV11-2 and TRBJ1-6; 8 bases match TRBD1. The J segment lost 7 bases and the V segment lost 0 bases, leaving 11 bases of the junction unmatched. Germline V gene sequence: CDR1 SGHAT, CDR2 FQNNGV. The CDR3 runs to 18 residues.

Concerning this clonotype: This may be a read error: a much more frequent sequence differs by one nucleotide. The V and J genes are TRBV12-3 or TRBV12-4 and TRBJ2-1; possible D gene TRBD2, 6 bases. The CDR3 covers 10 residues. The germline V and J ends were trimmed by 5 bases and 12 bases, with 8 bases remaining between them. The CDR3 protein is CASSAGWQFF. CDR3 nucleotides: TGTGCCAGCAGTGCGGGATGGCAGTTCTTC.

This clonotype has a count of ten or more. The V call is TRBV2, the J call TRBJ2-7; perhaps TRBD2 as D (6 bases). The CDR3 has 12 amino acids. The germline V gene encodes CDR1 SNHLY and CDR2 FYNNEI. The V gene lost 4 bases and the J gene lost 3 bases, with 7 bases spanning the gap. The DNA of the CDR3 is TGTGCCAGCAGTGTCGGGGGCTACGAGCAGTACTTC. It is translated as CASSVGGYEQYF.

The CDR3: CASSPVEGSYEQYF. For the CDR3, the DNA is TGTGCCAGCAGCCCAGTCGAGGGCTCGTACGAGCAGTACTTC. The chain uses TRBV28 and TRBJ2-7; tentative D call: TRBD2 (5 bases). The length of the CDR3 is 14 residues. Trimming removed 6 bases at V and 4 bases at J, with 16 bases between. The germline gives CDR1 MDHEN, CDR2 SYDVKM.

This clonotype was picked up many times. J is TRBJ2-1 and V is TRBV28; D is ambiguous. The CDR3 has 12 amino acids. Germline V CDR1 and CDR2: MDHEN, SYDVKM. Trimming pared 6 bases from V and 6 bases from J, leaving 9 bases between. Here the CDR3 DNA reads TGTGCCAGCAGCCCCCCAATCAATGAGCAGTTCTTC. Amino acids: CASSPPINEQFF.

V usage is TRBV6-4 and J usage is TRBJ2-1, with D unresolved. V lost 2 bases to trimming and J lost 2 bases, with 4 bases between them. Germline lookup yields CDR1 MRHNA and CDR2 SNTAGT. This CDR3 has 13 residues. The CDR3 DNA sequence: TGTGCCAGCAGTGACAGTACCTACAATGAGCAGTTCTTC. This encodes CASSDSTYNEQFF.

The rearrangement uses TRBV7-9 and TRBJ2-5, with no clear D. Germline V gives CDR1 SEHNR, CDR2 FQNEAQ (reference sequence). The CDR3 runs to 15 residues. The V and J ends lost 1 base and 2 bases respectively, with 11 bases between them. The CDR3 loop is CASSLDTVPQETQYF. In DNA, the CDR3 is TGTGCCAGCAGCTTAGATACGGTGCCTCAAGAGACCCAGTACTTC.

Ten or more counts support this clonotype. The rearrangement joins TRBV7-9 to TRBJ1-3; 7 nucleotides match TRBD1. V shed 5 bases and J 4 bases; nucleotides not matched to a gene: 14. Germline V gene sequence: CDR1 SEHNR, CDR2 FQNEAQ (reference sequence). This CDR3 is built from 17 residues. For the CDR3, the DNA is TGTGCCAGCAGCCCCAACGCCGGGACAGATGCGGGAAACACCATATATTTT. Residues: CASSPNAGTDAGNTIYF.